This T cell receptor beta chain is drawn from a study of cytomegalovirus exposure and HLA in healthy donors. The primer mix had 60 Vbeta and 13 Jbeta primers. The data were produced by immunoSEQ multiplex PCR, yet TCRdb's version contains in-frame clones alone and is incomplete. The sample holds 100,000 to 150,000 clones, about 74% seen once. Study outcomes and limitations: Most TCR sequences were seen very rarely across donors, but some public TCRs occurred in many. In an earlier analysis, productive rearrangement rates for most beta V segments clustered near 87% or 30%. Sequencing likely caused a cluster of highly shared sequence variants. Associated with HLA alleles at 0.05 false discovery rate in a later analysis were approximately 17,000 TCR beta sequences.

This CDR3 contains 14 residues. Germline CDR1 KGHSH, CDR2 LQKENI. Trimming left V 2 bases short and J 9 bases short, with 11 bases between. Notes on this clone: What it binds is not known.

The receptor comes from a male donor in good health and CMV-seronegative. The sequenced sample consisted of PBMCs. The chain combines TRBV18 with TRBJ1-6; D might be TRBD1 (5 bases). In nucleotides, the CDR3 is TGTGCCAGCTCACCAGAGACAGTAGGTTCACCCCTCCACTTT. The encoded protein is CASSPETVGSPLHF.